Below, 30 T cell receptor beta chains from the same sample are listed, as sequenced in a study of T cells in Graves' hyperthyroidism and ophthalmopathy. Amplification yielded TCR beta CDR3 regions, with RNA transcripts as the source. A first-round RT-PCR of the TCR CDR3 used the HTBI primer set. MiXCR, applied by TCRdb to the multiplex PCR reads, yields one record per CDR3 protein. The top ten clones hold around 29% of a sample with over 700,000 distinct CDR3 sequences, about a third of them seen once. Sequenced material: blood. The receptors stem from a woman in her thirties or forties with Graves' hyperthyroidism.

Comments on this clonotype: This may be a read error, as it is one base from a much larger clone. The chain employs TRBV12-3 or TRBV12-4 and TRBJ1-5; no clear D gene. CDR3 length equals 14 residues. The CDR3 sequence: CACSLLRERQPQHF. The CDR3 coding sequence is TGTGCCTGCAGTTTATTGCGGGAAAGGCAGCCCCAGCATTTT.

The J gene is TRBJ2-2, the V gene TRBV7-9; 7 bases match TRBD1. After removal of 4 bases from V and 3 bases from J, the junction contained 8 bases not matched to a gene. Looked up from germline, CDR1 is SEHNR and CDR2 is FQNEAQ (reference sequence). The CDR3 contains 16 residues. This CDR3 reads CASSSRQGWDTGELFF. The CDR3 nucleotides read TGTGCCAGCAGCTCCCGACAGGGATGGGACACCGGGGAGCTGTTTTTT.

J is TRBJ1-2 and V is TRBV7-9; D is uncertain. This CDR3 comprises 13 residues. Trimming took 5 bases from V and 4 from J, leaving 11 bases between them. The germline gives CDR1 SEHNR, CDR2 FQNEAQ (reference sequence). CDR3 region: CASSGPEFYGYTF. The CDR3 bases are TGTGCCAGCAGCGGGCCAGAATTCTATGGCTACACCTTC.

CDR3 region: CASSQDQAPNTEAFF. DNA for the CDR3: TGCGCCAGCAGCCAAGATCAGGCACCGAACACTGAAGCTTTCTTT. The chain carries TRBV4-3 and TRBJ1-1; unclear D gene. The CDR3 consists of 15 residues. The ends were cut back, 0 bases at V and 1 base at J, with 9 bases in the middle. Germline V gene lookup returns CDR1 LGHNA and CDR2 YSLEER.

The sample holds many counts of this clonotype. The J gene is TRBJ2-7, the V gene TRBV6-5; 7 positions match TRBD1. Germline V gene lookup returns CDR1 MNHEY and CDR2 SVGAGI. The CDR3 loop spans 13 amino acids. Losses at the gene ends were 6 bases for V and 7 bases for J; bases not matched to a gene: 9. The DNA for the CDR3 is TGTGCCAGCAGGGGGACAGTCCCTGAGGAGCAGTACTTC. This sequence encodes CASRGTVPEEQYF.

The genes are TRBV10-3 and TRBJ2-7; D is perhaps TRBD1 (5 bases). There are 16 residues in the CDR3. V was clipped by 8 bases and J by 1 base, with 21 bases between them. Germline loops: CDR1 ENHRY, CDR2 SYGVKD. In DNA form, the CDR3 reads TGTGCCATCCTGGGCGCCGCTGGGGCCTCTTCCTACGAGCAGTACTTC. Translating it yields CAILGAAGASSYEQYF.

This clonotype turned up a few times. V gene TRBV24-1 combines with J gene TRBJ1-2, with a weak D call TRBD1 (6 bases). V dropped 7 bases and J dropped 14 bases, with 19 bases sitting between them. The CDR3 totals 12 residues. Germline CDR1 KGHDR, CDR2 SFDVKD. The CDR3 sequence: CATRGHDPGLTF. The CDR3 DNA sequence: TGTGCCACCAGGGGACACGACCCGGGGTTGACCTTC.

This clonotype was detected only once. Here the CDR3 omits its conserved ending phenylalanine or tryptophan, so a read error is the likely source. The chain is built from TRBV19 and TRBJ2-7; D possibly matches TRBD1 or TRBD2 (6 bases each). CDR1 and CDR2 from the germline V gene are LNHDA and SQIVND (reference sequence). This CDR3 has 14 residues. V was shortened by 7 bases and J by 2 bases, with 15 bases between the two germline ends. CDR3 amino acids: CASTPSGAPYEQYS. The CDR3, as DNA: TGTGCCAGTACCCCGTCGGGGGCCCCCTACGAGCAGTACTCC.

This clonotype was counted only a few times. The chain carries TRBV6-5 and TRBJ1-5; D remains ambiguous. Germline V CDR1 and CDR2: MNHEY, SVGAGI. Trimming took off 6 bases at V and 2 bases at J, with 23 bases between the two ends. The CDR3 covers 18 residues. CDR3 loop: CASSSRGPVIRGNQPQHF. The CDR3 DNA follows: TGTGCCAGCAGCTCCCGGGGTCCCGTTATTAGAGGCAATCAGCCCCAGCATTTT.

The rearrangement joins TRBV19 to TRBJ1-1, with 9 positions matching TRBD1. CDR3 length: 14 amino acids. Losses at the gene ends were 7 bases for V and 4 bases for J; bases not matched to a gene: 7. Per the germline V gene, CDR1 is LNHDA and CDR2 is SQIVND (reference sequence). CDR3 in amino acids: CASNPGQGSTEAFF. The CDR3 bases are TGTGCCAGTAACCCGGGACAGGGAAGCACTGAAGCTTTCTTT.

Many counts were recorded for this clonotype. The rearrangement uses TRBV7-2 and TRBJ2-5; 9 bases line up with TRBD1. This CDR3 region has 14 residues. In germline, CDR1 is SGHTA, CDR2 FQGNSA. V lost 4 bases and J lost 5; bases outside the gene matches: 5. The CDR3 bases are TGTGCCAGCAGCTACACAGGGGGCGCGGAGACCCAGTACTTC. It specifies CASSYTGGAETQYF.

This chain connects TRBV7-8 to TRBJ1-5; D possibly corresponds to TRBD1 (6 bases). The CDR3 length is 12 residues. Trimming shortened V by 6 bases and J by 15 bases, and 18 bases separated the two germline ends. Germline-derived CDR1 and CDR2 are SGHVS and FQNEAQ. CDR3 amino acids: CASRSDRSSLHF. Here the CDR3 DNA reads TGTGCCAGCAGATCGGACAGAAGTAGTCTGCATTTT.

The sample holds many counts of this clonotype. V usage is TRBV2 and J usage is TRBJ1-5; 7 bases agree with TRBD1. Germline-derived CDR1 and CDR2 are SNHLY and FYNNEI. V lost 3 bases and J lost 7; bases outside the gene matches: 6. The CDR3 is made up of 14 amino acids. The DNA for the CDR3 is TGTGCCAGCAGTGAGGAGGGGGCAGGACAGCCCCAGCATTTT. It specifies CASSEEGAGQPQHF.

With respect to this clonotype: A read error may be the cause here, since a much bigger clone is one base away. The chain recombines TRBV12-3 or TRBV12-4 with TRBJ1-1; TRBD1 aligns across 10 bases. The CDR3 runs to 15 residues. V lost 6 bases, J lost 4 bases, and 8 bases stayed unmatched. The CDR3 DNA reads as TGTGCCAGCAGCCGTAGACAGGGGGCGGGCACTGAAGCTTTCTTT. This sequence encodes CASSRRQGAGTEAFF.

The gene calls are TRBV10-3 and TRBJ1-2; 11 nucleotides line up with TRBD1. The length of the CDR3 is 14 residues. J gave up 6 bases and V 10 bases, and 10 bases lay outside the gene matches. Germline assignment: CDR1 ENHRY and CDR2 SYGVKD. DNA of the CDR3: TGTGCCACCGGAGGGACAGGGGGGGCGGATGGCTACACCTTC. It yields the protein CATGGTGGADGYTF.

V and J are TRBV6-6 and TRBJ2-7; D tentatively reads TRBD1 or TRBD2 (5 bases each). CDR3 length: 14 amino acids. Between the trimmed V and J ends, which lost 6 bases and 5 bases, there was a span of 17 bases. Germline-derived CDR1 and CDR2 are MNHNY and SVGAGI (reference sequence). The CDR3 spells CASRASGTNNEQYF. The CDR3 coding sequence is TGTGCCAGCAGGGCCTCGGGGACCAACAACGAGCAGTACTTC.

At least ten counts were recorded for this clonotype. The gene calls are TRBV20-1 and TRBJ1-3; TRBD1 might be the D (5 bases). Trimming took 5 bases from V and 3 from J, leaving 17 bases between them. This CDR3 has 15 amino acids. The V gene's germline CDR1 is DFQATT and CDR2 SNEGSKA (reference sequence). Here the CDR3 DNA reads TGCAGTGCTTCAGATGGGGCCGTGTTTGGAAACACCATATATTTT. Amino acids: CSASDGAVFGNTIYF.

In this sample, this clonotype turned up a few times. The chain employs TRBV11-2 and TRBJ2-2; 10 positions match TRBD2. CDR3 length: 16 residues. Germline V gives CDR1 SGHAT, CDR2 FQNNGV. Losses at the gene ends were 5 bases for V and 2 bases for J; bases not matched to a gene: 5. The CDR3 DNA sequence: TGTGCCAGCAGCCCCACTAGCGGGATCAACACCGGGGAGCTGTTTTTT. It codes for CASSPTSGINTGELFF.

This clonotype was seen only a few times. The chain carries TRBV5-5 and TRBJ1-6; D is possibly TRBD1 (6 bases). V was trimmed by 0 bases and J by 8 bases, leaving 12 bases between them. Germline values: CDR1 SGHKS, CDR2 YYEKEE (reference sequence). The length of the CDR3 is 15 residues. In DNA form, the CDR3 reads TGTGCCAGCAGCTTGGGCCCAACAGGGTATTCACCCCTCCACTTT. Translated, it gives CASSLGPTGYSPLHF.

This clonotype was seen a single time. This rearrangement joins TRBV7-2 to TRBJ1-1; 7 bases align to TRBD1. With 1 base clipped from V and 2 bases from J, the junction kept 10 bases outside the gene matches. The CDR3 has 17 residues. Germline V lookup: CDR1 SGHTA, CDR2 FQGNSA. CDR3 nucleotide sequence: TGTGCCAGCAGCTTAGACAGGGGAGTTTGGGTAAACACTGAAGCTTTCTTT. Protein sequence: CASSLDRGVWVNTEAFF.

In the case of this clonotype: Possible read error: a much larger clone is one base away. This sequence joins TRBV6-5 and TRBJ2-5; possible D gene TRBD1, 5 bases. V lost 2 bases and J lost 5, with 15 bases in between. The V gene's germline CDR1 is MNHEY and CDR2 SVGAGI. The CDR3 sequence is 15 residues long. CDR3 bases: TGTGCCAGCAGTTACCCGTTGCAGGGTAGGGAGACCCAGTACTTC. Its translation: CASSYPLQGRETQYF.

This clonotype was found many times. One end of the junction is discordant with germline, which a read error may explain. V gene TRBV12-3 or TRBV12-4 combines with J gene TRBJ2-5; 8 positions match TRBD2. The CDR3 length is 14 residues. CDR3 coding DNA: TGTGCTAGCAGCTTAGCGGGGCCACAAGAGACCCAGTACTTC. It specifies CASSLAGPQETQYF.

This clonotype has a count of ten or more. V gene TRBV20-1 combines with J gene TRBJ2-7; possibly TRBD1 for D (7 bases). Germline loops: CDR1 DFQATT, CDR2 SNEGSKA (reference sequence). With 3 bases removed from V and 4 bases from J, the gap between germline ends came to 16 bases. This CDR3 comprises 14 residues. The CDR3 loop is CSARHETGTYEQYF. CDR3 nucleotides: TGCAGTGCTAGGCACGAGACAGGGACTTACGAGCAGTACTTC.

This clonotype was counted at least ten times. V gene TRBV20-1 combines with J gene TRBJ2-7; D is uncertain. Trimming left V 5 bases short and J 6 bases short, with 11 bases between. The CDR3 is 11 residues long. Germline V gene lookup returns CDR1 DFQATT and CDR2 SNEGSKA (reference sequence). CDR3 nucleotides: TGCAGTGCTCGTGACCAGCTCGAGCAGTACTTC. Translation gives CSARDQLEQYF.

This clonotype has ten or more counts. This rearrangement joins TRBV24-1 to TRBJ1-1, with D unclear. Looked up from germline, CDR1 is KGHDR and CDR2 is SFDVKD. The V end was cut by 7 bases, the J end by 0 bases, with 8 bases between. The CDR3 runs 13 residues. The CDR3 reads CATRNTLNTEAFF. The CDR3 nucleotides are TGTGCCACCAGAAACACTCTGAACACTGAAGCTTTCTTT.

This clonotype was seen many times. The chain joins TRBV7-2 to TRBJ2-5; no definite D call. Germline V gene lookup returns CDR1 SGHTA and CDR2 FQGNSA. With 1 base removed from V and 4 bases from J, the gap between germline ends came to 7 bases. There are 13 residues in the CDR3. The CDR3 reads CASSLGYRETQYF. DNA for the CDR3: TGTGCCAGCAGCTTAGGTTATAGAGAGACCCAGTACTTC.

V usage is TRBV20-1 and J usage is TRBJ2-7, with 7 bases matching TRBD1. Germline V gene lookup returns CDR1 DFQATT and CDR2 SNEGSKA (reference sequence). V lost 2 bases and J lost 3; bases outside the gene matches: 10. CDR3 length: 15 amino acids. Here the CDR3 reads CSARLFMDRNYEQYF. DNA of the CDR3: TGCAGTGCTAGACTATTCATGGACAGGAACTACGAGCAGTACTTC.

This chain joins TRBV9 and TRBJ1-2, with a weak D call TRBD1 (6 bases). The CDR3 is 16 amino acids. CDR1 SGDLS and CDR2 YYNGEE come from the germline V gene. Trimming pared 4 bases from V and 5 bases from J, leaving 21 bases between. The CDR3 coding sequence is TGTGCCAGCAGCACCAGGGACACCGGGAACCCATATGGCTACACCTTC. Amino acid sequence: CASSTRDTGNPYGYTF.

This clonotype was seen more than once but under ten times. The gene calls are TRBV5-1 and TRBJ2-5; D may be TRBD1 (5 bases). The germline V and J ends were trimmed by 5 bases and 5 bases, with 16 bases remaining between them. This CDR3 is built from 14 residues. CDR1 and CDR2 from the germline V gene are SGHRS and YFSETQ. The CDR3 nucleotides are TGCGCCAGCAGGATCAGGGTGCATGGGGAGACCCAGTACTTC. Translation: CASRIRVHGETQYF.

This clonotype came up many times. This chain links TRBV10-3 with TRBJ1-1; D not certain. Between the trimmed V and J ends, which lost 0 bases and 1 base, there was a span of 12 bases. The germline V gene has CDR1 ENHRY and CDR2 SYGVKD. There are 16 residues in the CDR3. The CDR3 sequence is CAISESNPPRNTEAFF. CDR3 in DNA: TGTGCCATCAGTGAGTCGAATCCGCCGCGGAACACTGAAGCTTTCTTT.